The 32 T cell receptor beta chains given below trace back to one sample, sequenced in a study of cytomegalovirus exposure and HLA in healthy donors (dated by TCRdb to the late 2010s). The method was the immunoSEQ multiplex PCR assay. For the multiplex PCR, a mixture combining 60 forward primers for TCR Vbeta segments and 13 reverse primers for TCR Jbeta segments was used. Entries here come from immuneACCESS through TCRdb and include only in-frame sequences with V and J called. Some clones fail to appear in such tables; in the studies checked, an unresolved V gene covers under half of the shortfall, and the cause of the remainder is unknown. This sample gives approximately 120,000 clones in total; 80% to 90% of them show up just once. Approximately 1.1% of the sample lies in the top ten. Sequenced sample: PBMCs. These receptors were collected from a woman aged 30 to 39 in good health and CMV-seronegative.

The CDR3 is CASSGRQGPLNTEAFF. CDR3 nucleotide sequence: TGTGCCAGTAGTGGCAGACAGGGGCCACTCAACACTGAAGCTTTCTTT. V gene TRBV19 combines with J gene TRBJ1-1; 8 bases line up with TRBD1. Germline assignment: CDR1 LNHDA and CDR2 SQIVND (reference sequence). V lost 5 bases to trimming and J lost 2 bases; unmatched junction nucleotides: 10. The CDR3 consists of 16 residues. Filled out from reference TRBV19 and TRBJ1-1, the complete variable domain reads DGGITQSPKYLFRKEGQNVTLSCEQNLNHDAMYWYRQDPGQGLRLIYYSQIVNDFQKGDIAEGYSVSREKKESFPLTVTSAQKNPTAFYLCASSGRQGPLNTEAFFGQGTRLTVV.

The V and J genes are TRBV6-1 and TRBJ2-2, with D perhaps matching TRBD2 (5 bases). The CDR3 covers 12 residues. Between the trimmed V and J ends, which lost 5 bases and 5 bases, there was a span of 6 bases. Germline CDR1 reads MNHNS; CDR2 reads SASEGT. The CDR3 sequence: CASSWTTGELFF. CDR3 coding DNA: TGTGCCAGCAGTTGGACTACCGGGGAGCTGTTTTTT.

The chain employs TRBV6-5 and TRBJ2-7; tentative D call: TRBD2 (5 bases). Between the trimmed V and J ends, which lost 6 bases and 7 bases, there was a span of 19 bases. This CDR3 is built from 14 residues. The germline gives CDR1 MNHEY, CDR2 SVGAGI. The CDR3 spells CASRPVSGTREQYF. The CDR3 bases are TGTGCCAGCAGACCGGTTTCGGGCACTAGGGAGCAGTACTTC.

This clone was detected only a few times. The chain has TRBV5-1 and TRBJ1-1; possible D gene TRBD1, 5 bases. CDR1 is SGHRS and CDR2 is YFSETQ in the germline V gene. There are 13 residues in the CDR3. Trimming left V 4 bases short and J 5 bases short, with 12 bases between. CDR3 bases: TGCGCCAGCAGCAATAACCAGGGAACTGAAGCTTTCTTT. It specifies CASSNNQGTEAFF.

The CDR3 bases are TGCGCCAGCAGCCAAGTTTCAACAGGGGCCTACGAGCAGTACTTC. It is translated as CASSQVSTGAYEQYF. The chain uses TRBV4-1 and TRBJ2-7, with TRBD1 matching over 7 bases. Germline V gene data show CDR1 as MGHRA and CDR2 as YSYEKL. J was trimmed by 2 bases and V by 1 base; bases with no gene match: 5. This CDR3 has 15 amino acids.

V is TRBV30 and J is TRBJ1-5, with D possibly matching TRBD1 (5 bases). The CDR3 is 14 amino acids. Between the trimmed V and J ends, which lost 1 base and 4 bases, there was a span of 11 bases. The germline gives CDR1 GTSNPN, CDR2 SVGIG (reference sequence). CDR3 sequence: CAWSGGGANQPQHF. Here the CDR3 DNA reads TGTGCCTGGAGTGGTGGTGGGGCAAATCAGCCCCAGCATTTT.

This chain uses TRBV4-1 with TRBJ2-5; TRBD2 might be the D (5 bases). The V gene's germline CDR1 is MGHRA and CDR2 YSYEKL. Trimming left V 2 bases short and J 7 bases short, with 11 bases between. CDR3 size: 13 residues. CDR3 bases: TGCGCCAGCAGCCAAAGCCCCGAGGGGACCCAGTACTTC. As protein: CASSQSPEGTQYF.

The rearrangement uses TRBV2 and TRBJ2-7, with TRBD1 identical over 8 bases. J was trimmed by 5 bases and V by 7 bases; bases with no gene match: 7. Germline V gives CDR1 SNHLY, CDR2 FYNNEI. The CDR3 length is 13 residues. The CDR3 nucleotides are TGTGCCAGCAATAGACAGGGGACCCACGAGCAGTACTTC. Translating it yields CASNRQGTHEQYF.

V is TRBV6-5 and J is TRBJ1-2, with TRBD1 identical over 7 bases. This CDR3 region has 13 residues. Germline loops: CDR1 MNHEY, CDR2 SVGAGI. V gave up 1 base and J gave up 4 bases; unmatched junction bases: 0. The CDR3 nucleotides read TGTGCCAGCAGTTACTGGACAGGCTATGGCTACACCTTC. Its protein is CASSYWTGYGYTF.

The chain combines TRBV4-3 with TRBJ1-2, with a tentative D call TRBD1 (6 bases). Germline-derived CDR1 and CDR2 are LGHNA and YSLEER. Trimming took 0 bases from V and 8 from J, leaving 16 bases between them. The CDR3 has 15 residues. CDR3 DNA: TGCGCCAGCAGCCAAGATTTCGGGGGGCGGGGGGGCTACACCTTC. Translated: CASSQDFGGRGGYTF.

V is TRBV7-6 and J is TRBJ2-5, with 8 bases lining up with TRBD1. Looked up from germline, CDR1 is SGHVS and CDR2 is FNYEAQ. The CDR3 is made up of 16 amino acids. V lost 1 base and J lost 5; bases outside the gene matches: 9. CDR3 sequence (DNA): TGTGCCAGCAGCTTAGTGGGGACAGGCGGTAGGGAGACCCAGTACTTC. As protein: CASSLVGTGGRETQYF.

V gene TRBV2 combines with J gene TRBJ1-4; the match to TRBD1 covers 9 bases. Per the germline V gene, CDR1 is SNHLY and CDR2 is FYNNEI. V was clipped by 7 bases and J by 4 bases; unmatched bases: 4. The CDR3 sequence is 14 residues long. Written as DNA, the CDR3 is TGTGCCAGCATTCCGGGACAGGGTAATGAAAAACTGTTTTTT. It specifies CASIPGQGNEKLFF.

CDR3 amino acids: CASSLVTPETQYF. CDR3 DNA sequence: TGTGCCAGCAGCTTAGTTACTCCGGAGACCCAGTACTTC. The chain employs TRBV7-9 and TRBJ2-5, with unresolved D. V was shortened by 1 base and J by 5 bases, with 8 bases between the two germline ends. Germline V gene sequence: CDR1 SEHNR, CDR2 FQNEAQ (reference sequence). There are 13 residues in the CDR3. Supplemented by reference TRBV7-9 and TRBJ2-5, the full variable domain reads DTGVSQNPRHKITKRGQNVTFRCDPISEHNRLYWYRQTLGQGPEFLTYFQNEAQLEKSRLLSDRFSAERPKGSFSTLEIQRTEQGDSAMYLCASSLVTPETQYFGPGTRLLVL.

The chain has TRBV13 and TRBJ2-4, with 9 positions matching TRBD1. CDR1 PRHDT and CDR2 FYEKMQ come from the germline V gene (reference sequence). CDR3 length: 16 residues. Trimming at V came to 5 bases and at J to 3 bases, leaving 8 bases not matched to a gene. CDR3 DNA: TGTGCCAGCAGCCCTGACAGGGGGGAATTCAAAAACATTCAGTACTTC. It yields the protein CASSPDRGEFKNIQYF.

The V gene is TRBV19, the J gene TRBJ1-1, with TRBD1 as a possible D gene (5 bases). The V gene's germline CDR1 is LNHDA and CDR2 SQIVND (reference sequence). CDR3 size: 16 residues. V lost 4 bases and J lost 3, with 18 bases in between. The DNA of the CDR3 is TGTGCCAGTAGTAAGGGCGGCACCTCGGGGGACACTGAAGCTTTCTTT. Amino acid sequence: CASSKGGTSGDTEAFF. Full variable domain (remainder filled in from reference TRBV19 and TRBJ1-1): DGGITQSPKYLFRKEGQNVTLSCEQNLNHDAMYWYRQDPGQGLRLIYYSQIVNDFQKGDIAEGYSVSREKKESFPLTVTSAQKNPTAFYLCASSKGGTSGDTEAFFGQGTRLTVV.

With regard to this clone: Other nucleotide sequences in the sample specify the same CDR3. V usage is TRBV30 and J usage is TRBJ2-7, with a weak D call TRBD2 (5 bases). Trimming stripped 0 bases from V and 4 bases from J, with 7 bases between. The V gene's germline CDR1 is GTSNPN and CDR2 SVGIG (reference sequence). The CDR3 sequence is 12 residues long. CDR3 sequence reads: CAWSVRGYEQYF. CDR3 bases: TGTGCCTGGAGTGTACGGGGATACGAGCAGTACTTC.

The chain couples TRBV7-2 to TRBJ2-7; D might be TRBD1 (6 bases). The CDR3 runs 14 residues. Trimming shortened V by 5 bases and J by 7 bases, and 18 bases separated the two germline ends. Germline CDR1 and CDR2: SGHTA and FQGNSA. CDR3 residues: CASSLPGARGEQYF. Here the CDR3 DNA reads TGTGCCAGCAGCCTCCCCGGGGCGAGGGGGGAGCAGTACTTC.

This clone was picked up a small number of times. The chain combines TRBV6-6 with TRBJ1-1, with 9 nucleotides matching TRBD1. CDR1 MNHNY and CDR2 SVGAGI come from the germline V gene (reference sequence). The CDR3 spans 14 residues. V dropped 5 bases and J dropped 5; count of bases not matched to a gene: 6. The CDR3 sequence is CASSADRGRTEAFF. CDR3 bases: TGTGCCAGCAGTGCCGACAGGGGGAGGACTGAAGCTTTCTTT.

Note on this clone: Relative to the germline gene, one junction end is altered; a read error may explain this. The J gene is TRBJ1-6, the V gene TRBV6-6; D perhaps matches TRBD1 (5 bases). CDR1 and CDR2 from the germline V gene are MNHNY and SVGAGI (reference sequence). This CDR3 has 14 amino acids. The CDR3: CAGSRRGNNSPLHF. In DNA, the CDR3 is TGTGCCGGCAGCAGACGGGGGAATAATTCACCCCTCCACTTT.

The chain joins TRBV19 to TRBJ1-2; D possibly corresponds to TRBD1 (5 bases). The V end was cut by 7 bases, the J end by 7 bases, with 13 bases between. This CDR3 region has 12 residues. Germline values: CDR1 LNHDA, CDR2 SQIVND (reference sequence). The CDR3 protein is CASTTREAGYTF. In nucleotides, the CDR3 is TGTGCCAGTACCACCAGGGAGGCTGGCTACACCTTC.

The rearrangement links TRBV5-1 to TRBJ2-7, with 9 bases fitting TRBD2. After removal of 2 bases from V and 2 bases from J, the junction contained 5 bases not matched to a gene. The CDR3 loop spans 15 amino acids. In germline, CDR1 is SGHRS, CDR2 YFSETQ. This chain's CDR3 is CASSLIAGETYEQYF. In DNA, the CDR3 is TGCGCCAGCAGCTTAATAGCGGGAGAGACCTACGAGCAGTACTTC.

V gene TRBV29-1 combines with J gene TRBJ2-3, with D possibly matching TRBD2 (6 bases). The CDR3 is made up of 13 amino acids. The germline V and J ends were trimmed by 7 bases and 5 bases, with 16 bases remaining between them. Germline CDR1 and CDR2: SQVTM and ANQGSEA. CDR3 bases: TGCAGCGGACAAGCAGCCGGGAGAGATACGCAGTATTTT. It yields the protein CSGQAAGRDTQYF.

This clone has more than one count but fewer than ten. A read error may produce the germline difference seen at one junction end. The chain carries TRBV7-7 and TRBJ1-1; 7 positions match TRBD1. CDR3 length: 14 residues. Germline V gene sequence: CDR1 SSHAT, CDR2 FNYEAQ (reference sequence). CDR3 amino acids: CASSKRDRHTEAFF. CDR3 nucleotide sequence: TGTGCTAGCAGTAAAAGGGACAGACACACTGAAGCTTTCTTT.

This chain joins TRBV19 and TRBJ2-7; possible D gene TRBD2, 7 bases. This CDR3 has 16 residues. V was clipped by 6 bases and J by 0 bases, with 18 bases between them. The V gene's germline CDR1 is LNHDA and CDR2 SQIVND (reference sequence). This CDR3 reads CASSSLPAGASYEQYF. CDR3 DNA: TGTGCCAGTAGCAGCCTCCCCGCGGGGGCCTCCTACGAGCAGTACTTC. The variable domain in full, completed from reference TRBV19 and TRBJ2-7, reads DGGITQSPKYLFRKEGQNVTLSCEQNLNHDAMYWYRQDPGQGLRLIYYSQIVNDFQKGDIAEGYSVSREKKESFPLTVTSAQKNPTAFYLCASSSLPAGASYEQYFGPGTRLTVT.

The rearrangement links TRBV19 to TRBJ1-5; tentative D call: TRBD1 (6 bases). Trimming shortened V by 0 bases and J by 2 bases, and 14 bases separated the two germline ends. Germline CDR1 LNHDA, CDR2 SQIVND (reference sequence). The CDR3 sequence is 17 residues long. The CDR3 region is CASSIDRGRVGNQPQHF. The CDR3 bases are TGTGCCAGTAGTATAGACAGGGGTAGAGTTGGCAATCAGCCCCAGCATTTT.

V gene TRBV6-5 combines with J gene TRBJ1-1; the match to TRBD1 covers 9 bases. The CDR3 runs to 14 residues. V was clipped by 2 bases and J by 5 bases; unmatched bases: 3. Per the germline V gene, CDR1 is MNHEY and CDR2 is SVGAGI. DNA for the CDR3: TGTGCCAGCAGTTACGGCGGACAGGGGACTGAAGCTTTCTTT. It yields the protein CASSYGGQGTEAFF.

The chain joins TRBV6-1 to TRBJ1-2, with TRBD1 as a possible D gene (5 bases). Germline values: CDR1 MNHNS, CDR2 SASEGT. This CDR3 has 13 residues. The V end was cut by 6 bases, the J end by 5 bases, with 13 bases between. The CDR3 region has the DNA TGTGCCAGCAGGGACACAAGTCTATATGGCTACACCTTC. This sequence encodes CASRDTSLYGYTF.

The CDR3 is CASSPLSSGNTIYF. CDR3 DNA: TGTGCCAGCAGTCCTCTGAGCTCTGGAAACACCATATATTTT. The V call is TRBV27, the J call TRBJ1-3; D uncertain. The CDR3 is made up of 14 amino acids. Per the germline V gene, CDR1 is MNHEY and CDR2 is SMNVEV (reference sequence). Trimming left V 5 bases short and J 0 bases short, with 8 bases between.

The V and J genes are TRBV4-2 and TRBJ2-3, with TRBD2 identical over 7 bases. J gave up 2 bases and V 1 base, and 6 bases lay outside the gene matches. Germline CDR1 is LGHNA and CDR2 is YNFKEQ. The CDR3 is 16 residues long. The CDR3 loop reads CASSQAQRGSTDTQYF. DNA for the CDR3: TGTGCCAGCAGCCAAGCGCAGCGGGGCTCCACAGATACGCAGTATTTT.

The CDR3 DNA sequence: TGTGCCAGCAGCCCCGGAAGACTAGGGGATTTGGAGACCCAGTACTTC. Translated: CASSPGRLGDLETQYF. The chain combines TRBV4-2 with TRBJ2-5, with a weak D call TRBD2 (6 bases). This CDR3 spans 16 amino acids. From germline, CDR1 is LGHNA and CDR2 YNFKEQ. Trimming cost V 4 bases and J 5 bases, with 20 bases left between them.

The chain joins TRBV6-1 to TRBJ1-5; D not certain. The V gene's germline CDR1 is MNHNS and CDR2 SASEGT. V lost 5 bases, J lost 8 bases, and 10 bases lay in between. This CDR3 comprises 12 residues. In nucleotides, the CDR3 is TGTGCCAGCAGTCTGGAGCGGGAGCCCCAGCATTTT. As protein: CASSLEREPQHF.

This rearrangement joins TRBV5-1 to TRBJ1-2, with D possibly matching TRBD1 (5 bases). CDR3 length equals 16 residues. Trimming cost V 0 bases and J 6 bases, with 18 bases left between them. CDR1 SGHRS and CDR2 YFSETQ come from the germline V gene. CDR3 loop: CASSLVIGGDQDGYTF. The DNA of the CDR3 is TGCGCCAGCAGCTTGGTGATTGGAGGGGATCAGGATGGCTACACCTTC. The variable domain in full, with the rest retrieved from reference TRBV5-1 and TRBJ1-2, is KAGVTQTPRYLIKTRGQQVTLSCSPISGHRSVSWYQQTPGQGLQFLFEYFSETQRNKGNFPGRFSGRQFSNSRSEMNVSTLELGDSALYLCASSLVIGGDQDGYTFGSGTRLTVV.